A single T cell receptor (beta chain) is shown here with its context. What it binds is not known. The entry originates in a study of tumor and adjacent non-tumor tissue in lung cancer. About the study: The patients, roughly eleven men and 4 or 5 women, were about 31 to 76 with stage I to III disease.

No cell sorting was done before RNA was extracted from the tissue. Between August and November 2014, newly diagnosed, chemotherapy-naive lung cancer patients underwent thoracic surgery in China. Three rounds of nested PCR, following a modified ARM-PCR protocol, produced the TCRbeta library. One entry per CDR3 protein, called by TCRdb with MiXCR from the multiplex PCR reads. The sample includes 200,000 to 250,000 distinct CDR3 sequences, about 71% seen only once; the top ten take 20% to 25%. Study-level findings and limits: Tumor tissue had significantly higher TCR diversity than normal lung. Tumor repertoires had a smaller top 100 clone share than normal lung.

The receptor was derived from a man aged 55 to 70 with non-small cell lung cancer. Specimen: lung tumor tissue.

The CDR3 is CASSADRVRGETQYF. The CDR3 DNA is TGTGCCAGCAGCGCTGACAGGGTGCGGGGAGAGACCCAGTACTTC. J is TRBJ2-5 and V is TRBV6-1, with D perhaps matching TRBD1 (7 bases). V lost 6 bases and J 4 bases, leaving 18 bases between the germline ends. This CDR3 is 15 amino acids long. Germline V CDR1 and CDR2: MNHNS, SASEGT.